Included here is one T cell receptor (beta chain) sequence, with context. Original data processing: Estimated nucleated cell counts came from reference gene primer amplification. TCRdb keeps only in-frame clones here, not all; method: immunoSEQ multiplex PCR. V, J and clone size derive from that table, while D and trimming were established from the DNA sequence. The profile shows about 330,000 clones, roughly 86% of them singletons. CDR1 and CDR2 (germline): KGHSH, LQKENI. The CDR3 is 15 amino acids. J gave up 3 bases and V 3 bases, and 6 bases lay outside the gene matches. This record belongs to a study of blood T cell repertoires in COVID-19. In the study overall: Sites across the United States, Italy and Spain contributed samples from acute and convalescent COVID-19. In each case, the material was cDNA or gDNA derived from T cells, B-cell-depleted T cells, or PBMCs.

The chain employs TRBV18 and TRBJ1-2, with 8 nucleotides matching TRBD1. The receptor's source is a woman in her fifties or sixties with acute or convalescent COVID-19. The specimen sequenced was peripheral blood. The CDR3 spells CASSPFLGQDYGYTF. The DNA of the CDR3 is TGTGCCAGCTCACCTTTTTTGGGACAGGACTATGGCTACACCTTC.